The table lists the clone carrying this T cell receptor (beta chain) with many counts. Its antigen is still unknown. These data come from a study of T cells in Graves' hyperthyroidism and ophthalmopathy. General study findings and limits: Expanded thyroid clonotypes (above 0.001) were mostly also found in blood. Ophthalmopathy prediction by the model preceded onset by a median about 6.5 months.

TCR beta CDR3 region amplification was performed from RNA transcripts. First-round RT-PCR targeting the TCR CDR3 was performed with the HTBI primer set. TCRdb used MiXCR to reprocess the multiplex PCR reads, holding one entry per CDR3 protein. Seen here are around 600,000 distinct CDR3 sequences, 12% to 15% observed once, and the top ten hold about 7%. For ophthalmopathy patients, the Clinical Activity Score was at least 3 and the NOSPECS grade at least 4; duration was under 3 months. It was over 9.5 ml of fresh peripheral blood that supplied the PBMCs. The CDR3 totals 16 residues. The V gene end was trimmed by 5 bases and the J gene end by 3 bases; junction bases not matched to a gene: 10. From germline, CDR1 is GTSNPN and CDR2 SVGIG (reference sequence).

Sequencing was done on a sample of blood. The TCR sequence derives from a woman aged 18 to 35 with Graves' ophthalmopathy. V usage is TRBV30 and J usage is TRBJ2-7; TRBD2 aligns across 13 bases. Here the CDR3 reads CAWAKGTSGNIYEQYF. The CDR3 nucleotides are TGTGCCTGGGCGAAAGGGACTAGCGGGAACATCTACGAGCAGTACTTC.